These T cell receptor beta chains were read from a single sample in a study of blood T cell repertoires in COVID-19. Assay used: immunoSEQ multiplex PCR; TCRdb lists only in-frame clones, some missing. The data show tens of thousands of clones, approximately 88% seen once. Source material: peripheral blood. The receptors originated from a man between 60 and 70 years old with COVID-19, enrolled during active disease. Each CDR3 is given with its conserved first and last residue. The D gene is left open where the match is weak. Clone size is given for some rows only: seen once, a few or many times, or a class if the clone is expanded.

>.|TRBV6-2/TRBV6-3|TRBJ2-3|.
CASSSLITDTQYF
TGTGCCAGCAGTTCCCTTATCACAGATACGCAGTATTTT
>.|TRBV6-1|TRBJ2-2|.
CASSEAELATGELFF
TGTGCCAGCAGTGAAGCGGAGCTCGCTACCGGGGAGCTGTTTTTT
>.|TRBV7-9|TRBJ2-1|TRBD1
CASSPEGGLPYNEQFF
TGTGCCAGCAGCCCCGAAGGGGGCCTGCCCTACAATGAGCAGTTCTTC
>.|TRBV19|TRBJ1-2|.
CATAGPENYYGYTF
TGTGCCACCGCGGGCCCTGAGAATTACTATGGCTACACCTTC
>.|TRBV18|TRBJ2-2|TRBD1
CASSLGTATGELFF
TGTGCCAGCTCACTCGGGACAGCCACCGGGGAGCTGTTTTTT
>.|TRBV18|TRBJ2-7|TRBD2
CASSPSSGRGNEQYF
TGTGCCAGCTCACCAAGCTCCGGGAGGGGAAACGAGCAGTACTTC
>.|TRBV29-1|TRBJ2-7|TRBD2
CSVEVAGGLEQYF
TGCAGCGTTGAAGTAGCGGGAGGGCTGGAGCAGTACTTC
>.|TRBV29-1|TRBJ1-4|.
CSAYSATNEKLFF
TGCAGCGCATACAGTGCAACTAATGAAAAACTGTTTTTT
>.|TRBV13|TRBJ2-3|.
CASSKAVTQYF
TGTGCCAGCAGCAAGGCGGTTACGCAGTATTTT
>.|TRBV6-5|TRBJ1-3|.
CASSTGPGNTIYF
TGTGCCAGCAGCACAGGGCCTGGAAACACCATATATTTT
>once|TRBV18|TRBJ2-3|.
CASSSRQDTQYF
TGTGCCAGCTCATCACGTCAAGATACGCAGTATTTT
>few|TRBV7-9|TRBJ1-1|.
CASRPGEGTRNTEAFF
TGTGCCAGCCGGCCGGGGGAGGGAACGCGGAACACTGAAGCTTTCTTT
>.|TRBV4-3|TRBJ1-6|.
CASSQRGFSPLHF
TGCGCCAGCAGCCAGAGGGGGTTTTCACCCCTCCACTTT
>.|TRBV30|TRBJ1-2|.
CAWTGRYGYTF
TGTGCCTGGACCGGGAGGTACGGCTACACCTTC
>.|TRBV10-2|TRBJ2-1|TRBD2
CASSGLGNEQFF
TGCGCCAGCTCTGGACTAGGGAACGAGCAGTTCTTC
>.|TRBV13|TRBJ1-1|.
CASSADSRVSTEAFF
TGTGCCAGCAGCGCAGACTCCAGGGTGTCCACTGAAGCTTTCTTT
>.|TRBV24-1|TRBJ2-1|TRBD2
CATSELGASGSNEQFF
TGTGCCACCAGTGAATTAGGGGCTAGCGGGAGCAATGAGCAGTTCTTC
>.|TRBV29-1|TRBJ2-5|TRBD1
CSGQGRGETQYF
TGCAGCGGACAGGGGAGAGGAGAGACCCAGTACTTC
>.|TRBV15|TRBJ1-5|TRBD1
CATSRTGGNQPQHF
TGTGCCACCAGCAGGACAGGGGGCAATCAGCCCCAGCATTTT
>.|TRBV28|TRBJ2-3|TRBD2
CASSFPRGRNTDTQYF
TGTGCCAGCAGTTTCCCACGCGGGAGAAACACAGATACGCAGTATTTT
>few|TRBV27|TRBJ1-3|.
CASSPTAFGNTIYF
TGTGCCAGCAGTCCTACAGCTTTTGGAAACACCATATATTTT
>.|TRBV4-2|TRBJ2-4|TRBD1
CASSQGDRGSSVKNIQYF
TGTGCCAGCAGCCAAGGGGACAGGGGTTCTTCGGTCAAAAACATTCAGTACTTC
>.|TRBV28|TRBJ2-7|TRBD1
CASSLRDRGVYEQYF
TGTGCCAGCAGTTTAAGGGACAGGGGGGTGTACGAGCAGTACTTC
>.|TRBV6-2/TRBV6-3|TRBJ2-7|.
CASSARVLLYYEQYF
TGTGCCAGCAGTGCCAGGGTCCTCCTTTACTACGAGCAGTACTTC
>.|TRBV27|TRBJ2-1|.
CASKQGYNEQFF
TGTGCCAGCAAACAGGGATACAATGAGCAGTTCTTC
>once|TRBV11-1|TRBJ2-7|.
CASSFSSYEQYF
TGTGCCAGCAGCTTCAGCTCCTACGAGCAGTACTTC
>.|TRBV19|TRBJ1-2|TRBD1
CASSTRQGNLYGYTF
TGTGCCAGTAGTACCCGACAGGGTAATCTCTATGGCTACACCTTC
>.|TRBV11-3|TRBJ2-1|TRBD1
CASSLQGANEQFF
TGTGCCAGCAGCTTGCAGGGGGCGAATGAGCAGTTCTTC
>.|TRBV15|TRBJ2-3|TRBD2
CATSRDLAGGLDTQYF
TGTGCCACCAGCAGAGATCTGGCGGGAGGGTTAGATACGCAGTATTTT
>.|TRBV18|TRBJ1-4|.
CASSQNREGEKLFF
TGTGCCAGCTCACAGAACAGGGAGGGGGAAAAACTGTTTTTT
>.|TRBV6-6|TRBJ1-1|TRBD1
CASKLGQGYGTGEAFF
TGTGCCAGCAAATTGGGACAGGGTTACGGTACGGGTGAAGCTTTCTTT
>.|TRBV11-2|TRBJ2-2|.
CASSLGVVLNTGELFF
TGTGCCAGCAGCTTAGGAGTAGTACTGAACACCGGGGAGCTGTTTTTT
>.|TRBV9|TRBJ2-7|.
CASSNSYEQYF
TGTGCCAGCTCTAACTCCTACGAGCAGTACTTC
>.|TRBV20-1|TRBJ1-1|.
CSASPRTEAFF
TGCAGTGCTAGTCCCCGGACTGAAGCTTTCTTT
>.|TRBV7-3|TRBJ2-3|TRBD2
CASSLAGDTDTQYF
TGTGCCAGCAGCTTAGCGGGAGACACAGATACGCAGTATTTT
>.|TRBV7-9|TRBJ2-7|TRBD1
CASSYDRAGEQYF
TGTGCCAGCAGCTACGACAGGGCAGGGGAGCAGTACTTC